The text below deals with one TCR beta chain. This sample was included in a study of CD8 T cells in Susac syndrome. This CDR3 spans 16 amino acids. Germline V lookup: CDR1 SGHAT, CDR2 FQNNGV. The junction had 7 bases not matched to a gene; V was cut back by 5 bases and J by 5 bases. The RNA input was about 0.45 to 1 ug, and it was reverse transcribed with random hexamers. Across 54 Vbeta and 13 Jbeta, immunoSEQ multiplex PCR amplified TCR beta CDR3. TCRdb called the immunoSEQ multiplex PCR reads again in MiXCR, with one record for every CDR3 protein. Among approximately 68,000 distinct CDR3 sequences, about 95% were seen once, and the ten largest hold under 0.5%. Sequencing of TCR beta drew on CD8+ and CD4+ T cells from blood.

The genes are TRBV11-2 and TRBJ2-5; 14 nucleotides line up with TRBD2. The clonotype originates from a human donor with multiple sclerosis. The material sequenced was CD8+ T cells from PBMCs. This chain's CDR3 is CASSPTSGGATETQYF. The CDR3 nucleotides are TGTGCCAGCAGCCCGACTAGCGGGGGGGCCACGGAGACCCAGTACTTC.